This T cell receptor (beta chain) comes out of a study of CXCR3-negative and CXCR3-positive naive CD8 T cells. Across the whole study: Across all libraries, TRB reads numbered 110 million to 150 million, with about 1.5 +/- 0.3 million in each library.

Subsets of CD8+ T cells were each sorted in triplicate at some 300,000 cells apiece. UMI-tagged TRB cDNA libraries were built via 5' RACE. TCRdb reprocessed the 5' RACE reads; each CDR3 protein has one entry and no DNA is given. This table lists fewer than 60,000 distinct CDR3 sequences. Study-level results: Memory CD8+ cells showed much lower diversity, while both naive subsets displayed comparably high diversity. TRBV-TRBJ usage was alike in naive CXCR3-negative and CXCR3-positive cells but differed in memory cells.

About this clonotype itself: Its target is not known.

The sequence was collected from a human donor in good health. Some clones in this sample may be carry-over from other donors' samples. Sequenced sample: memory CD8+ T cells from blood.

The CDR3 protein is CSVEVDGVSYEQYF. The rearrangement uses TRBV29-1 and TRBJ2-7. This CDR3 contains 14 residues. In germline, CDR1 is SQVTM, CDR2 ANQGSEA.